The 14 T cell receptor beta chains given below trace back to one sample, sequenced in a study of sequential checkpoint blockade in melanoma. Clones were read by immunoSEQ multiplex PCR, and TCRdb kept only the in-frame ones, dropping some. In the table there are more than 10,000 clones, roughly 23% of which are singletons. Treatment defined: randomized to nivolumab then ipilimumab (arm A) or the reverse (arm B). The sequences come from tumor tissue (inferred from file names), collected from a patient given nivolumab and ipilimumab in sequence. The receptors shown here come from a human donor with melanoma.

The chain couples TRBV28 to TRBJ1-2; 7 nucleotides agree with TRBD1. With V trimmed by 2 bases and J by 7 bases, 4 bases remained unmatched. Germline assignment: CDR1 MDHEN and CDR2 SYDVKM. The CDR3 loop spans 13 amino acids. The CDR3 nucleotides are TGTGCCAGCAGTTTACGAGGGGGCGGTGGCTACACCTTC. Translation gives CASSLRGGGGYTF.

This clone showed up just a few times. The chain has TRBV2 and TRBJ1-5; no reliable D call. In germline, CDR1 is SNHLY, CDR2 FYNNEI. V gave up 5 bases and J gave up 9 bases, with 20 bases separating them. This CDR3 spans 15 amino acids. CDR3 bases: TGTGCCAGCAGTCACCCCCGGGAGCCGCTTCGGCCCCAGCATTTT. It encodes CASSHPREPLRPQHF.

The chain carries TRBV29-1 and TRBJ1-5; 11 nucleotides match TRBD1. V shed 1 base, J shed 4 bases, and the junction held 6 bases outside the gene matches. This CDR3 comprises 16 residues. Germline values: CDR1 SQVTM, CDR2 ANQGSEA. The CDR3 sequence is CSVEVGGTGGNQPQHF. The CDR3 DNA reads as TGCAGCGTTGAAGTTGGGGGGACAGGGGGGAATCAGCCCCAGCATTTT.

This rearrangement joins TRBV2 to TRBJ2-3, with TRBD1 matching 8 bases. CDR3 length: 18 amino acids. With 4 bases clipped from V and 6 bases from J, the junction kept 18 bases outside the gene matches. Germline V gives CDR1 SNHLY, CDR2 FYNNEI. CDR3 residues: CASSGPAGPTGVADTQYF. The CDR3 coding sequence is TGTGCCAGCAGTGGCCCTGCGGGGCCGACAGGGGTTGCCGATACGCAGTATTTT.

This clone was found a few times. Relative to the germline gene, one junction end is altered; a read error may explain this. The chain carries TRBV15 and TRBJ1-5; TRBD1 agrees at 12 bases. CDR3 length equals 19 residues. Germline V gene sequence: CDR1 LNHNV, CDR2 YYDKDF (reference sequence). The chain's CDR3 is CATSRGGTGGPRGNQPQHF. The CDR3 coding sequence is TGTGCCACCAGCAGGGGGGGGACAGGGGGCCCGAGGGGCAATCARCCCCAGCATTTT.

Relative to its sample, this clone is medium-sized. The chain links TRBV15 to TRBJ1-3; D may be TRBD1 (6 bases). Between the trimmed V and J ends, which lost 2 bases and 0 bases, there was a span of 14 bases. The CDR3 totals 17 residues. The V gene's germline CDR1 is LNHNV and CDR2 YYDKDF (reference sequence). Here the CDR3 DNA reads TGTGCCACCAGCAGACAGACCAGGGGCATCTCTGGAAACACCATATATTTT. Encoded protein: CATSRQTRGISGNTIYF.

This clone rates as medium-sized. The chain is built from TRBV11-3 and TRBJ2-7; D is uncertain. Germline V gene sequence: CDR1 SGHNT, CDR2 YENEEA. Trimming removed 3 bases at V and 0 bases at J, with 9 bases between. The CDR3 is made up of 14 amino acids. The CDR3 nucleotides read TGTGCCAGCAGCTTCGACATCTCCTCCTACGAGCAGTACTTC. This gives the protein CASSFDISSYEQYF.

The chain recombines TRBV28 with TRBJ1-1; TRBD1 is a possible D gene (6 bases). From germline, CDR1 is MDHEN and CDR2 SYDVKM. V was cut by 4 bases and J by 4 bases, with 16 bases left in between. This CDR3 has 15 amino acids. CDR3 nucleotide sequence: TGTGCCAGCAGTTGGGGGGGCCCCCGGGGCACTGAAGCTTTCTTT. Protein: CASSWGGPRGTEAFF.

This clone has just one count. CDR3 DNA: TGTGCCTGGAGCCGAACCGGGCTTCCCCTCGAGCAGTACTTC. Translation gives CAWSRTGLPLEQYF. J is TRBJ2-7 and V is TRBV30; D not certain. Germline CDR1 GTSNPN, CDR2 SVGIG (reference sequence). Trimming left V 3 bases short and J 6 bases short, with 18 bases between. The CDR3 loop spans 14 amino acids.

This clone was seen ten or more times. The chain joins TRBV11-3 to TRBJ1-5, with 8 bases aligning to TRBD1. This CDR3 spans 16 amino acids. J was trimmed by 2 bases and V by 5 bases; bases with no gene match: 8. Germline CDR1 reads SGHNT; CDR2 reads YENEEA. For the CDR3, the DNA is TGTGCCAGCAGCCTCGGGACAGGCCACGGCAATCAGCCCCAGCATTTT. Amino acid sequence: CASSLGTGHGNQPQHF.

This chain joins TRBV4-1 and TRBJ2-7; no clear D gene. Between the trimmed V and J ends, which lost 0 bases and 3 bases, there was a span of 9 bases. The CDR3 covers 14 residues. Germline-derived CDR1 and CDR2 are MGHRA and YSYEKL. CDR3 amino acids: CASSQEASFYEQYF. The CDR3 DNA reads as TGCGCCAGCAGCCAAGAGGCGAGTTTCTACGAGCAGTACTTC.

This clone was counted a few times. The chain joins TRBV11-3 to TRBJ2-1, with 9 bases that match TRBD2. From germline, CDR1 is SGHNT and CDR2 YENEEA. V lost 3 bases to trimming and J lost 9 bases; unmatched junction nucleotides: 12. The CDR3 covers 16 residues. This CDR3 reads CASSFSGLASNSEQFF. CDR3 nucleotides: TGTGCCAGCAGCTTTAGTGGACTAGCGAGTAACAGTGAGCAGTTCTTC. The variable domain in full, with the rest retrieved from reference TRBV11-3 and TRBJ2-1, is EAGVVQSPRYKIIEKKQPVAFWCNPISGHNTLYWYLQNLGQGPELLIRYENEEAVDDSQLPKDRFSAERLKGVDSTLKIQPAELGDSAVYLCASSFSGLASNSEQFFGPGTRLTVL.

This clone showed up just a few times. The V call is TRBV4-1, the J call TRBJ1-1, with a tentative D call TRBD1 (5 bases). V lost 2 bases to trimming and J lost 7 bases, with 11 bases between them. Germline CDR1 and CDR2: MGHRA and YSYEKL. This CDR3 contains 13 residues. The CDR3 region has the DNA TGCGCCAGCAGCCAATTTCTCCAGGGTGAAGCTTTCTTT. Translated, it gives CASSQFLQGEAFF.

The J gene is TRBJ1-4, the V gene TRBV18; D not certain. The V end was cut by 4 bases, the J end by 8 bases, with 11 bases between. The CDR3 is 13 amino acids. Germline assignment: CDR1 KGHSH and CDR2 LQKENI. CDR3 sequence reads: CASSLGGSEKLFF. CDR3 nucleotide sequence: TGTGCCAGCTCACTTGGAGGGTCGGAAAAACTGTTTTTT.